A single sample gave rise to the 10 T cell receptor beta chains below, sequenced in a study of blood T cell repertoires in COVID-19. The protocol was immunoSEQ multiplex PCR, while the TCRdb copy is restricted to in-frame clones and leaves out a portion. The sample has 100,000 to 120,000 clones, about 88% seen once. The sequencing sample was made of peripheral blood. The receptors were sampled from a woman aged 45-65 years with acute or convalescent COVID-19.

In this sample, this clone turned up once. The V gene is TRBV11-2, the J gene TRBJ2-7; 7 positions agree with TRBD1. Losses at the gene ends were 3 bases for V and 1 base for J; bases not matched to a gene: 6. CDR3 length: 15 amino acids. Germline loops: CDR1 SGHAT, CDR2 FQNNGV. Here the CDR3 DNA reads TGTGCCAGCAGCTTTCCCGGGACAGCATCCTACGAGCAGTACTTC. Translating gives CASSFPGTASYEQYF.

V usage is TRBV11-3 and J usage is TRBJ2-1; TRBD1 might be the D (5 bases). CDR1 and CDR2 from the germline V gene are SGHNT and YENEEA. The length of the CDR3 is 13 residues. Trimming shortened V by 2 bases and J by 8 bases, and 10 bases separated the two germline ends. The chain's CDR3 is CASSLIGVHEQFF. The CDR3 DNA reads TGTGCCAGCAGCTTAATAGGGGTCCATGAGCAGTTCTTC.

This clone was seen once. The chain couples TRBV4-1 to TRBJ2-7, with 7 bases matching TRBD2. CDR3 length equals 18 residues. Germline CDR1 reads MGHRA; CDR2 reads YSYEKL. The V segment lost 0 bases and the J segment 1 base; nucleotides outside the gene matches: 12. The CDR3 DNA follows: TGCGCCAGCAGCCAAGAAACGGGAGGCTTTGTTCAGTCCTACGAGCAGTACTTC. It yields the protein CASSQETGGFVQSYEQYF.

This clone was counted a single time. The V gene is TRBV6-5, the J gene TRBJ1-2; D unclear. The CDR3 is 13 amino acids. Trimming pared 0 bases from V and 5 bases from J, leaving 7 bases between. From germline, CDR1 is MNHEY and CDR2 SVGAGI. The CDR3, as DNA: TGTGCCAGCAGTTACTCTTCAGCGTATGGCTACACCTTC. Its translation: CASSYSSAYGYTF.

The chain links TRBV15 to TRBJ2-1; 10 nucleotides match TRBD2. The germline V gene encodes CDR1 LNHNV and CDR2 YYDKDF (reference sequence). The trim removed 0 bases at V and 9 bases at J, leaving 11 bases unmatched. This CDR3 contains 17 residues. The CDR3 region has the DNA TGTGCCACCAGCAGAGATCGTGCTAGCGGGAGAGGGAGTGAGCAGTTCTTC. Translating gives CATSRDRASGRGSEQFF.

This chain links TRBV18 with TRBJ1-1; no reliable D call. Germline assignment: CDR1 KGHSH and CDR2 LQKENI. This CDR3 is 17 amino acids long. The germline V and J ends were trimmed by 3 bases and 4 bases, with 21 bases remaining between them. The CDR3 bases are TGTGCCAGCTCACCCGACGCGGGCCGGTCGGTGGGCACTGAAGCTTTCTTT. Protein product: CASSPDAGRSVGTEAFF.

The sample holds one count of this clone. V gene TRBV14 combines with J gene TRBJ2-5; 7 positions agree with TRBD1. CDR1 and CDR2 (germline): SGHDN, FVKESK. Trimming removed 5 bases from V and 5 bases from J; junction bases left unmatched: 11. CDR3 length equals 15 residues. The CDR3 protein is CASSSRDSFMETQYF. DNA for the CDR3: TGTGCCAGCAGCTCCCGGGACAGTTTCATGGAGACCCAGTACTTC.

The CDR3 region is CASSRDRMNTEAFF. The DNA of the CDR3 is TGCGCCAGCAGCCGAGACAGGATGAACACTGAAGCTTTCTTT. The genes are TRBV4-1 and TRBJ1-1; weak D call: TRBD1 (6 bases). V lost 4 bases, J lost 0 bases, and 9 bases lay in between. The germline gives CDR1 MGHRA, CDR2 YSYEKL. The length of the CDR3 is 14 residues.

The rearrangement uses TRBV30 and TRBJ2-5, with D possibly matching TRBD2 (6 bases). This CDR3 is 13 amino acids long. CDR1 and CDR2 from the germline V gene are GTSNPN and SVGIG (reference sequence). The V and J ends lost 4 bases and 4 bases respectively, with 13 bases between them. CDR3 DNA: TGTGCCTGGACTGGGGACTCAGGAGAGACCCAGTACTTC. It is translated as CAWTGDSGETQYF.

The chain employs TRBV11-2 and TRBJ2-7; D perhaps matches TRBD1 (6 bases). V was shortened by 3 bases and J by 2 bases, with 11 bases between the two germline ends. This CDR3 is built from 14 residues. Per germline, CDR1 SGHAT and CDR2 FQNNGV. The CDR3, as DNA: TGTGCCAGCAGCTTCAGTAGGGGGACCTACGAGCAGTACTTC. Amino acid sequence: CASSFSRGTYEQYF.